This T cell receptor (beta chain) was captured by sequencing in a study of CD8 T cells in Susac syndrome. The CDR3 runs to 16 residues. V lost 2 bases, J lost 3 bases, and 16 bases lay in between. CDR1 is DFQATT, CDR2 SNEGSKA, per germline (reference sequence). The RNA, 0.5 to 1 ug, was put through reverse transcription using random hexamers. By means of immunoSEQ multiplex PCR, TCR beta CDR3 spanning 54 Vbeta and 13 Jbeta underwent amplification. TCRdb redid the calling of the immunoSEQ multiplex PCR reads with MiXCR, one entry per CDR3 protein. In the table there are around 110,000 distinct CDR3 sequences, about 93% of which are singletons.

Material: CD8+ T cells from PBMCs. The source is a human donor with Susac syndrome. V gene TRBV20-1 combines with J gene TRBJ2-2; the D call may be TRBD1 or TRBD2 (5 bases each). CDR3 sequence: CSARNFGTEDTGELFF. CDR3 DNA sequence: TGCAGTGCTAGAAATTTCGGGACCGAAGACACCGGGGAGCTGTTTTTT.